This T cell receptor beta chain was identified during a study of blood T cell repertoires in COVID-19. Study-wide context: PBMCs, B-cell-depleted T cells, or T cells were the source of the cDNA or gDNA that made up the material.

Germline CDR1 reads SEHNR; CDR2 reads FQNEAQ (reference sequence). Trimming removed 2 bases at V and 5 bases at J, with 6 bases between. The CDR3 runs to 13 residues. The sample holds one count of this clone. The assay was immunoSEQ multiplex PCR, and TCRdb's table has in-frame clones only and misses some. The sample holds under 100,000 clones, 70% to 90% seen once. This sequence originates from a human donor in a cohort sampled during active COVID-19. Sequencing used peripheral blood. The chain uses TRBV7-9 and TRBJ2-2; D remains unclear. CDR3 nucleotides: TGTGCCAGCAGCTTAAGTAGAACCGGGGAGCTGTTTTTT. Protein sequence: CASSLSRTGELFF.